A selection of T cell receptor beta chains follows, all from one sample in a study of tumor and adjacent non-tumor tissue in lung cancer. TCRdb itself ran the multiplex PCR reads through MiXCR, one entry per CDR3 protein. This table holds about 78,000 distinct CDR3 sequences, around 86% found once. Sequences were obtained from lung tumor tissue. The receptors here all came from a woman aged 45-60 years with non-small cell lung cancer. CDR3s include the opening cysteine and the closing phenylalanine or tryptophan. D genes are given only for firm matches. Size is omitted from some rows. Given values are once, few, many or a class for expanded clones.

.,.,TRBJ2-1,TRBV20-1,CSAGGTATEQFF,TGCAGTGCTGGAGGGACAGCAACTGAGCAGTTCTTC
.,.,TRBJ2-6,TRBV4-3,CASSQGKDGNSGAKVLTF,TGCGCCAGCAGCCAAGGAAAAGATGGGAACTCTGGGGCCAAGGTCCTGACTTTC
.,.,TRBJ1-5,TRBV6-1,CASGAPVVGVNQAQHF,TGTGCCAGCGGTGCCCCAGTGGTAGGGGTCAATCAGGCCCAGCATTTT
TRBD1,.,TRBJ1-5,TRBV20-1,CGANPQQGAEQPQHF,TGCGGTGCCAATCCTCAACAGGGGGCAGAACAGCCTCAGCATTTT
.,once,TRBJ2-3,TRBV7-9,CAGQVNTDTQYF,TGTGCCGGCCAAGTGAACACAGATACGCAGTATTTT
.,.,TRBJ2-1,TRBV6-2/TRBV6-3,CSSSRTPNKQFF,TGTTCCAGCAGTCGGACTCCCAATAAGCAGTTCTTC
TRBD1,once,TRBJ2-5,TRBV6-2/TRBV6-3,CASSYSFLDRDQETHYF,TGTGCCAGCAGTTACTCCTTCTTGGACAGGGACCAAGAGACCCATTACTTC
TRBD2,.,TRBJ2-3,TRBV4-2,CASCQETSAANTDTQYF,TGTGCCAGCTGCCAAGAAACTAGCGCGGCCAACACAGATACGCAGTATTTT
TRBD1,once,TRBJ2-1,TRBV11-3,CASRLAGGKDQFF,TGTGCCAGCAGATTAGCAGGGGGCAAGGACCAGTTCTTC
.,once,TRBJ1-6,TRBV12-3/TRBV12-4,CASSTTETNSPFHF,TGTGCAAGCAGTACAACCGAGACAAATTCACCCTTCCACTTT
.,.,TRBJ2-7,TRBV20-1,CSAGGSGAFTYEQHF,TGCAGTGCTGGAGGATCCGGGGCTTTCACCTACGAGCAGCACTTC
TRBD1,.,TRBJ1-6,TRBV4-1,CTSRRGQENYSLLHF,TGCACCAGCAGGCGAGGACAGGAGAATTATTCACTCCTCCACTTT
.,once,TRBJ2-1,TRBV24-1,CATSKAGSRSYIEQIF,TGTGCCACCAGTAAGGCCGGCAGCAGATCCTACATTGAGCAGATCTTC
.,.,TRBJ1-2,TRBV12-3/TRBV12-4,CASSLGGGVVYTF,TGTGCCAGCAGTTTAGGGGGAGGAGTTGTCTACACCTTC
.,medium-sized,TRBJ2-5,TRBV6-1,CASSDGQEYETQYF,TGTGCCAGCAGTGATGGGCAGGAGTACGAGACCCAGTACTTC
.,.,TRBJ2-1,TRBV11-2,CASSLITGIEQFF,TGTGCGAGCAGCTTGATTACAGGTATCGAGCAGTTCTTC
TRBD2,.,TRBJ2-1,TRBV29-1,CSGAGGPNERFF,TGCAGTGGAGCGGGAGGACCCAATGAGCGGTTCTTC
TRBD1,many,TRBJ2-7,TRBV6-2/TRBV6-3,CASSYPTTGLGYEQYF,TGTGCCAGCAGTTACCCGACGACAGGGCTCGGCTACGAGCAGTACTTC
TRBD2,.,TRBJ2-7,TRBV6-5,CASSPAGTSGTYEQCF,TGTGCCAGCAGCCCCGCCGGGACTAGCGGGACCTACGAGCAATGCTTC
TRBD1,.,TRBJ2-1,TRBV29-1,CSSNSGKDRGNNRQFF,TGCAGCTCTAATTCCGGGAAGGACAGGGGAAATAATAGGCAGTTCTTC
.,.,TRBJ1-1,TRBV5-1,CASSLAPPVNTEAFF,TGTGCCAGCAGCTTGGCCCCACCCGTGAACACTGAAGCTTTCTTT
TRBD2,.,TRBJ2-7,TRBV29-1,CSVEAEGLAGSYEQYF,TGCAGCGTTGAAGCGGAAGGACTAGCGGGATCCTACGAGCAGTACTTC
.,.,TRBJ2-7,TRBV20-1,CTARNQSYGYELCF,TGCACTGCTAGAAATCAGAGCTACGGGTACGAGTTGTGCTTC
.,.,TRBJ2-2,TRBV15,CATSMTLGELFF,TGTGCCACCAGTATGACTCTTGGGGAGCTGTTTTTT
TRBD1,.,TRBJ2-2,TRBV28,CATNRGLNIGELFF,TGTGCCACTAACAGGGGGCTGAACATCGGGGAACTGTTTTTT
.,once,TRBJ2-3,TRBV20-1,CGARGRTLKVGTDMQYF,TGCGGTGCTAGAGGCCGAACACTGAAGGTGGGCACGGATATGCAGTATTTT
.,.,TRBJ1-3,TRBV20-1,CSARTGQNTLYF,TGCAGTGCTCGGACTGGGCAAAACACCCTATACTTT
TRBD2,.,TRBJ2-3,TRBV6-2/TRBV6-3,CASRPSPSISGRVIDTQYF,TGTGCCAGCAGACCCTCTCCCTCTATTAGCGGGAGAGTCATAGATACGCAGTATTTT
TRBD1,.,TRBJ1-1,TRBV10-2,CARGPGGNTEAFF,TGCGCCCGCGGTCCAGGGGGGAACACTGAAGCTTTCTTT